A single sample gave rise to the 21 T cell receptor beta chains below, sequenced in a study of blood T cell repertoires in COVID-19. Sequencing was performed with immunoSEQ multiplex PCR; in TCRdb, only in-frame clones are kept and a portion is missing. Altogether fewer than 700,000 clones are present, around nine tenths being singletons, with the ten largest covering roughly 8%. Sequenced input: peripheral blood. The source is a woman aged 45 to 65 with COVID-19, enrolled during active disease.

The chain links TRBV5-1 to TRBJ1-1; 7 nucleotides align to TRBD1. The CDR3 is 12 residues long. Germline V gene lookup returns CDR1 SGHRS and CDR2 YFSETQ. J lost 11 bases, V lost 2 bases, and 6 bases had no gene match. The CDR3 nucleotides are TGCGCCAGCAGCTTAGTTCAGGACAGGGCTTTCTTT. Its translation: CASSLVQDRAFF.

For the CDR3, the DNA is TGTGCCAGCAGCCAAGAAGGAGTCTATGGCTACACCTTC. This sequence encodes CASSQEGVYGYTF. The rearrangement joins TRBV3-1 (or the pseudogene TRBV3-2) to TRBJ1-2; D gene ambiguous. Per germline, CDR1 LGHDT and CDR2 YNNKEL (reference sequence). V lost 0 bases, J lost 4 bases, and 6 bases lay in between. The CDR3 is made up of 13 amino acids.

This clone came up a few times. The chain combines TRBV11-2 with TRBJ2-6; TRBD2 aligns across 8 bases. V shed 4 bases, J shed 2 bases, and the junction held 7 bases outside the gene matches. CDR1 and CDR2 (germline): SGHAT, FQNNGV. CDR3 length: 17 residues. CDR3 nucleotides: TGTGCCAGCAGCTCCTCCCCCGGGGGGGCTGGGGCCAACGTCCTGACTTTC. This encodes CASSSSPGGAGANVLTF. Together with reference TRBV11-2 and TRBJ2-6, the CDR3 gives the full variable domain: EAGVAQSPRYKIIEKRQSVAFWCNPISGHATLYWYQQILGQGPKLLIQFQNNGVVDDSQLPKDRFSAERLKGVDSTLKIQPAKLEDSAVYLCASSSSPGGAGANVLTFGAGSRLTVL.

This clone came up once. The same CDR3 arises from other DNA sequences in this sample as well. V and J are TRBV10-3 and TRBJ1-1; a weak D match, TRBD1 (6 bases). The CDR3 contains 14 residues. The germline gives CDR1 ENHRY, CDR2 SYGVKD. The ends were cut back, 4 bases at V and 2 bases at J, with 11 bases in the middle. The CDR3 region is CAISVGQLNTEAFF. As DNA, the CDR3 is TGTGCCATCAGTGTAGGACAGCTTAACACTGAAGCTTTCTTT.

To note about this clone: This CDR3 is also generated by other DNA sequences in the sample. The V and J genes are TRBV27 and TRBJ1-1; tentative D call: TRBD1 (5 bases). Germline V gives CDR1 MNHEY, CDR2 SMNVEV (reference sequence). The ends were cut back, 3 bases at V and 2 bases at J, with 10 bases in the middle. The length of the CDR3 is 14 residues. CDR3 bases: TGTGCCAGCAGTTTGGGGCAGGGAAACACTGAAGCTTTCTTT. Encoded protein: CASSLGQGNTEAFF.

The rearrangement joins TRBV19 to TRBJ1-1, with a tentative D call TRBD1 (6 bases). V lost 9 bases to trimming and J lost 0 bases, with 11 bases between them. The CDR3 runs 13 residues. In germline, CDR1 is LNHDA, CDR2 SQIVND (reference sequence). The CDR3 here is CASNTGLNTEAFF. The CDR3 DNA follows: TGTGCCAGCAACACAGGGCTGAACACTGAAGCTTTCTTT.

The rearrangement uses TRBV5-1 and TRBJ1-2; D not resolved. Germline V gene data show CDR1 as SGHRS and CDR2 as YFSETQ. The V end lost 3 bases, the J end lost 4 bases, and 10 bases lay between the germline ends. The CDR3 is 13 residues long. The CDR3: CASSSLQSYGYTF. CDR3 in DNA: TGCGCCAGCAGCTCGTTACAGAGCTATGGCTACACCTTC. The full variable domain, its missing parts supplied by reference TRBV5-1 and TRBJ1-2, is KAGVTQTPRYLIKTRGQQVTLSCSPISGHRSVSWYQQTPGQGLQFLFEYFSETQRNKGNFPGRFSGRQFSNSRSEMNVSTLELGDSALYLCASSSLQSYGYTFGSGTRLTVV.

The DNA for the CDR3 is TGTGCCAGCAGCCCCCGTAGGGACAGCTCCTACGAGCAGTACTTC. It codes for CASSPRRDSSYEQYF. J is TRBJ2-7 and V is TRBV7-6; TRBD1 agrees at 7 bases. The V gene's germline CDR1 is SGHVS and CDR2 FNYEAQ. The CDR3 totals 15 residues. Germline trimming cut 5 bases from V and 0 bases from J; bases unmatched to any gene: 7.

The rearrangement links TRBV20-1 to TRBJ2-7; D gene unclear. V lost 3 bases and J lost 6, with 6 bases in between. Germline CDR1 reads DFQATT; CDR2 reads SNEGSKA (reference sequence). The CDR3 runs 10 residues. CDR3 nucleotides: TGCAGTGCTAGTCTCTCCGAGCAGTACTTC. It specifies CSASLSEQYF.

This chain connects TRBV28 to TRBJ1-2; possible D gene TRBD1, 6 bases. This CDR3 contains 15 residues. Germline V gene data show CDR1 as MDHEN and CDR2 as SYDVKM. The germline V and J ends were trimmed by 3 bases and 4 bases, with 15 bases remaining between them. CDR3 protein: CASSFEGVASYGYTF. The CDR3 DNA sequence: TGTGCCAGCAGTTTCGAGGGGGTAGCGAGCTATGGCTACACCTTC.

This clone was observed a single time. This sequence joins TRBV11-2 and TRBJ1-6; 7 nucleotides align to TRBD1. V was pared by 0 bases and J by 12 bases, with 5 bases of the junction left unmatched. Germline CDR1 reads SGHAT; CDR2 reads FQNNGV. The CDR3 has 14 amino acids. The DNA of the CDR3 is TGTGCCAGCAGCTTAGACCGACAGGGTGGACCCCTCCACTTT. Its protein product is CASSLDRQGGPLHF.

The V and J genes are TRBV6-1 and TRBJ1-1; D remains unclear. The germline V and J ends were trimmed by 1 base and 10 bases, with 13 bases remaining between them. CDR1 is MNHNS, CDR2 SASEGT, per germline. This CDR3 contains 13 residues. The CDR3 sequence is CASSEVGVSGAFF. The CDR3 region has the DNA TGTGCCAGCAGTGAAGTCGGTGTTTCGGGAGCTTTCTTT.

The chain links TRBV7-6 to TRBJ2-7, with D possibly matching TRBD1 (7 bases). V gave up 5 bases and J gave up 2 bases, with 16 bases separating them. This CDR3 region has 15 residues. Germline lookup yields CDR1 SGHVS and CDR2 FNYEAQ. The CDR3, as DNA: TGTGCCAGCAGCCAGGGGGGTGAGGGGGCCTACGAGCAGTACTTC. Translation gives CASSQGGEGAYEQYF.

V gene TRBV2 combines with J gene TRBJ2-5, with D possibly TRBD1 on 5 matching bases. CDR1 and CDR2 from the germline V gene are SNHLY and FYNNEI. The CDR3 consists of 13 residues. The V end was cut by 6 bases, the J end by 4 bases, with 12 bases between. This CDR3 is CASRGDQGETQYF. CDR3 in DNA: TGTGCCAGCAGGGGTGACCAGGGAGAGACCCAGTACTTC. Combining the CDR3 with reference TRBV2 and TRBJ2-5 gives the whole variable domain EPEVTQTPSHQVTQMGQEVILRCVPISNHLYFYWYRQILGQKVEFLVSFYNNEISEKSEIFDDQFSVERPDGSNFTLKIRSTKLEDSAMYFCASRGDQGETQYFGPGTRLLVL.

This sequence joins TRBV3-1 (or the pseudogene TRBV3-2) and TRBJ2-1; TRBD1 agrees at 8 bases. The CDR3 has 15 residues. Trimming cost V 1 base and J 9 bases; bases outside gene matches: 8. In germline, CDR1 is LGHDT, CDR2 YNNKEL (reference sequence). The CDR3: CASSQGGDRSGEQFF. The CDR3 DNA sequence: TGTGCCAGCAGCCAAGGGGGGGACAGGAGCGGTGAGCAGTTCTTC.

This chain links TRBV19 with TRBJ2-6; a weak D match, TRBD2 (6 bases). Per germline, CDR1 LNHDA and CDR2 SQIVND (reference sequence). V was shortened by 3 bases and J by 0 bases, with 9 bases between the two germline ends. The CDR3 has 16 residues. CDR3 loop: CASSMGGRSGANVLTF. For the CDR3, the DNA is TGTGCCAGTAGTATGGGGGGACGCTCTGGGGCCAACGTCCTGACTTTC.

This chain connects TRBV5-4 to TRBJ2-1; D might be TRBD2 (5 bases). This CDR3 is 13 amino acids long. Germline assignment: CDR1 SGHNT and CDR2 YYREEE (reference sequence). The V end was cut by 0 bases, the J end by 14 bases, with 15 bases between. The CDR3 is CASSLAVGAGEFF. In nucleotides, the CDR3 is TGTGCCAGCAGCTTGGCCGTGGGTGCCGGGGAGTTCTTC.

About this clone itself: This specimen includes other DNA sequences encoding the same CDR3. CDR3: CASSLEGTVNQPQHF. The DNA for the CDR3 is TGCGCCAGCAGCTTGGAGGGGACAGTCAATCAGCCCCAGCATTTT. The gene calls are TRBV5-1 and TRBJ1-5; 7 bases fit TRBD1. Germline V gene lookup returns CDR1 SGHRS and CDR2 YFSETQ. The CDR3 length is 15 residues. Losses at the gene ends were 0 bases for V and 3 bases for J; bases not matched to a gene: 3.

The chain employs TRBV5-1 and TRBJ2-3; a weak D match, TRBD2 (5 bases). Germline V gene lookup returns CDR1 SGHRS and CDR2 YFSETQ. V was pared by 2 bases and J by 0 bases, with 13 bases between. This CDR3 has 16 residues. Here the CDR3 DNA reads TGCGCCAGCAGCTTAGTCGGGGATTCTAGCACAGATACGCAGTATTTT. Protein: CASSLVGDSSTDTQYF.

Here the CDR3 reads CASSGQGVEEQFF. The CDR3 nucleotides read TGCGCCAGCTCGGGACAGGGCGTTGAGGAGCAGTTCTTC. V gene TRBV4-1 combines with J gene TRBJ2-1; 9 nucleotides align to TRBD1. Germline CDR1 MGHRA, CDR2 YSYEKL. J was trimmed by 10 bases and V by 8 bases; bases with no gene match: 9. This CDR3 is 13 amino acids long.

The chain carries TRBV21-1 and TRBJ1-6; TRBD1, as called in the table, went unchecked against the DNA. TRBV21-1 is a pseudogene. CDR3 length: 15 residues. This chain's CDR3 is CASSKTDRERSPLHF. The CDR3 DNA is TGTGCCAGCAGCAAAACGGACAGGGAACGTTCACCCCTCCACTTT.